One sample yielded the 13 T cell receptor beta chains listed below, sequenced in a study of PD-1 blockade in classical Hodgkin lymphoma. All patients experienced relapse after autologous stem cell transplantation, and brentuximab vedotin exposure was variable. Profiled with immunoSEQ multiplex PCR; TCRdb holds only in-frame clones, not every one. The data show just under 30,000 clones, around 70% seen once. The specimen comprised peripheral blood mononuclear cells (PBMCs), sampled before the second cycle of nivolumab. These receptors originate from a human donor with classical Hodgkin lymphoma.

The V gene is TRBV18, the J gene TRBJ2-7; TRBD2 is a possible D gene (6 bases). The V end was cut by 3 bases, the J end by 3 bases, with 9 bases between. Germline lookup yields CDR1 KGHSH and CDR2 LQKENI. The CDR3 has 13 amino acids. CDR3 amino acids: CASSPTGLYEQYF. CDR3 in DNA: TGTGCCAGCTCACCGACGGGACTCTACGAGCAGTACTTC.

This clone was recorded a few times. The rearrangement joins TRBV30 to TRBJ2-1; D is uncertain. This CDR3 spans 14 amino acids. Germline lookup yields CDR1 GTSNPN and CDR2 SVGIG (reference sequence). V lost 2 bases to trimming and J lost 5 bases, with 13 bases between them. The CDR3 region is CAWSSIAGDNEQFF. DNA for the CDR3: TGTGCCTGGAGTTCGATAGCAGGAGACAATGAGCAGTTCTTC. Combining the CDR3 with reference TRBV30 and TRBJ2-1 gives the whole variable domain SQTIHQWPATLVQPVGSPLSLECTVEGTSNPNLYWYRQAAGRGLQLLFYSVGIGQISSEVPQNLSASRPQDRQFILSSKKLLLSDSGFYLCAWSSIAGDNEQFFGPGTRLTVL.

V and J are TRBV19 and TRBJ1-4, with D possibly matching TRBD1 (6 bases). The germline V gene has CDR1 LNHDA and CDR2 SQIVND (reference sequence). The V end was cut by 6 bases, the J end by 10 bases, with 12 bases between. This CDR3 contains 12 residues. CDR3 sequence: CASSDRSGKLFF. The CDR3 coding sequence is TGTGCCAGTAGCGACAGGAGCGGAAAACTGTTTTTT.

This chain links TRBV6-5 with TRBJ1-2; TRBD1 agrees at 7 bases. V lost 7 bases to trimming and J lost 8 bases; unmatched junction nucleotides: 16. The germline V gene has CDR1 MNHEY and CDR2 SVGAGI. This CDR3 region has 15 residues. The CDR3 nucleotides read TGTGCCAGCACCTCCCAGCCCGACAGGGTGAAAGGCTACACCTTC. Its protein is CASTSQPDRVKGYTF.

V is TRBV2 and J is TRBJ1-1, with D uncertain. The CDR3 has 13 amino acids. Per the germline V gene, CDR1 is SNHLY and CDR2 is FYNNEI. V gave up 2 bases and J gave up 3 bases, with 7 bases separating them. The CDR3 sequence is CASSERRDTEAFF. In nucleotides, the CDR3 is TGTGCCAGCAGTGAAAGACGGGACACTGAAGCTTTCTTT.

The gene calls are TRBV2 and TRBJ1-1; D perhaps matches TRBD1 (6 bases). This CDR3 is built from 14 residues. The germline V and J ends were trimmed by 6 bases and 0 bases, with 11 bases remaining between them. The germline V gene encodes CDR1 SNHLY and CDR2 FYNNEI. The CDR3 loop is CASRTGSMNTEAFF. CDR3 coding DNA: TGTGCCAGCAGAACAGGGTCGATGAACACTGAAGCTTTCTTT.

The J gene is TRBJ2-4, the V gene TRBV14; D is possibly TRBD1 or TRBD2 (6 bases each). This CDR3 has 21 residues. The germline CDR1 and CDR2 sequences are SGHDN and FVKESK. The V end was cut by 4 bases, the J end by 1 base, with 29 bases between. The CDR3 nucleotides read TGTGCCAGCAGCCTCGGCGTCCGGGGGCCCCTTCGAACACCGGCCAAAAACATTCAGTACTTC. Protein sequence: CASSLGVRGPLRTPAKNIQYF. The variable domain in full, completed from reference TRBV14 and TRBJ2-4, reads EAGVTQFPSHSVIEKGQTVTLRCDPISGHDNLYWYRRVMGKEIKFLLHFVKESKQDESGMPNNRFLAERTGGTYSTLKVQPAELEDSGVYFCASSLGVRGPLRTPAKNIQYFGAGTRLSVL.

The chain is built from TRBV5-1 and TRBJ1-4; TRBD1 is a possible D gene (5 bases). There are 15 residues in the CDR3. Trimming cost V 2 bases and J 0 bases, with 8 bases left between them. The germline gives CDR1 SGHRS, CDR2 YFSETQ. DNA for the CDR3: TGCGCCAGCAGCTTCGGGGGGGCAACTAATGAAAAACTGTTTTTT. This gives the protein CASSFGGATNEKLFF.

The rearrangement joins TRBV5-1 to TRBJ2-1, with a possible D match to TRBD1 (5 bases). In germline, CDR1 is SGHRS, CDR2 YFSETQ. V was clipped by 4 bases and J by 1 base, with 9 bases between them. This CDR3 has 14 residues. The CDR3 loop is CASSRGSSYNEQFF. CDR3 bases: TGCGCCAGCAGCAGGGGCAGTTCCTACAATGAGCAGTTCTTC.

The gene calls are TRBV19 and TRBJ2-1; D is perhaps TRBD2 (5 bases). This CDR3 spans 13 amino acids. Between the trimmed V and J ends, which lost 5 bases and 4 bases, there was a span of 9 bases. Germline lookup yields CDR1 LNHDA and CDR2 SQIVND (reference sequence). DNA of the CDR3: TGTGCCAGTAGTCGGAGGACTTACAATGAGCAGTTCTTC. This sequence encodes CASSRRTYNEQFF.

This clone was seen only once. The rearrangement uses TRBV6-5 and TRBJ2-7; tentative D call: TRBD1 (6 bases). In germline, CDR1 is MNHEY, CDR2 SVGAGI. Trimming took off 4 bases at V and 0 bases at J, with 13 bases between the two ends. CDR3 length equals 15 residues. As DNA, the CDR3 is TGTGCCAGCAGTTTGGCCGGGACAAACTCCTACGAGCAGTACTTC. As protein: CASSLAGTNSYEQYF.

The chain has TRBV10-3 and TRBJ2-4; 7 positions agree with TRBD2. From germline, CDR1 is ENHRY and CDR2 SYGVKD. The CDR3 consists of 16 residues. Trimming at V came to 2 bases and at J to 2 bases, leaving 6 bases not matched to a gene. The CDR3 region is CAISEQSGTTKNIQYF. CDR3 sequence (DNA): TGTGCCATCAGTGAGCAGAGCGGGACGACCAAAAACATTCAGTACTTC.

This clone was seen only a few times. This chain uses TRBV28 with TRBJ2-1, with TRBD1 as a possible D gene (7 bases). Trimming pared 3 bases from V and 3 bases from J, leaving 12 bases between. Germline V CDR1 and CDR2: MDHEN, SYDVKM. CDR3 length: 15 residues. This chain's CDR3 is CASSLAGQLYNEQFF. The CDR3 DNA reads as TGTGCCAGCAGTTTGGCGGGACAGCTCTACAATGAGCAGTTCTTC.